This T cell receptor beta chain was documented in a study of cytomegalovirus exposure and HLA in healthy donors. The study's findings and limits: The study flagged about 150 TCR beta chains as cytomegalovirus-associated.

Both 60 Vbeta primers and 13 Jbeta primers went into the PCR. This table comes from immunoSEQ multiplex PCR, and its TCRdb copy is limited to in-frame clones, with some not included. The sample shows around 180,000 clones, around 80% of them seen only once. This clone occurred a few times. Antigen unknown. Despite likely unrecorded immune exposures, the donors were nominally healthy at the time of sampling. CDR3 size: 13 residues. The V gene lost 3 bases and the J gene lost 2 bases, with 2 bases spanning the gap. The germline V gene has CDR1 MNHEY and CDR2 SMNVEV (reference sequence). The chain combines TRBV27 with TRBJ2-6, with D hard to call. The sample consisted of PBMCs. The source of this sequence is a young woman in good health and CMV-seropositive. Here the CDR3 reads CASSFTGANVLTF. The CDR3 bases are TGTGCCAGCAGTTTTACTGGGGCCAACGTCCTGACTTTC.